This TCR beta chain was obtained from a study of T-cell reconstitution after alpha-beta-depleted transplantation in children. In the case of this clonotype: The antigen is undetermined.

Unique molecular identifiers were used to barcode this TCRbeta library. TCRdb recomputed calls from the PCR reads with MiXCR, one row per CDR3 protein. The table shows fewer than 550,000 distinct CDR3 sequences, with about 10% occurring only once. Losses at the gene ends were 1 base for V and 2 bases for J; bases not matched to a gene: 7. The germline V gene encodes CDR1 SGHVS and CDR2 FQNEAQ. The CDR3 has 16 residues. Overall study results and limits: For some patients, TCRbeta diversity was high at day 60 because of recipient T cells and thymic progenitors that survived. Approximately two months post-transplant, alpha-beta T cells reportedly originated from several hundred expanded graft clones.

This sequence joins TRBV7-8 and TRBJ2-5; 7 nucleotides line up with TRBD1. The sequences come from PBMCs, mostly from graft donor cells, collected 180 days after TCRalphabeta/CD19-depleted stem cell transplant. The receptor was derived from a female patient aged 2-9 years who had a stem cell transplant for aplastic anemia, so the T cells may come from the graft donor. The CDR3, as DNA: TGTGCCAGCAGCTTAGTCCCAGGGGGTCCACAAGAGACCCAGTACTTC. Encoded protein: CASSLVPGGPQETQYF.